This entry concerns a single T cell receptor (beta chain). The entry originates in a study of T cell changes during pregnancy in multiple sclerosis. Data came from immunoSEQ multiplex PCR; TCRdb stores just in-frame clones and leaves some out. The sample yields around 70,000 clones, roughly 91% seen once. This receptor was taken from a female donor with multiple sclerosis, enrolled in a pregnancy study. Sequenced material: peripheral blood, taken in the third trimester of pregnancy.

This chain's CDR3 is CASSFTGFSGNTIYF. Here the CDR3 DNA reads TGCGCCAGCAGCTTCACGGGATTCTCTGGAAACACCATATATTTT. V usage is TRBV5-1 and J usage is TRBJ1-3, with D unclear. The CDR3 totals 15 residues. V lost 2 bases, J lost 0 bases, and 9 bases lay in between. Germline assignment: CDR1 SGHRS and CDR2 YFSETQ.